The next 2 T cell receptor beta chains were all read from a single sample in a study of T cells in localized non-small cell lung cancer. The data were produced by immunoSEQ multiplex PCR, yet TCRdb's version contains in-frame clones alone and is incomplete. The data hold around 50,000 clones, with 80% to 90% observed a single time. Sequences were derived from peripheral blood, sampled before any cancer treatment. The receptor set was obtained from a woman between 35 and 75 years old with stage I lung adenocarcinoma.

J is TRBJ2-3 and V is TRBV11-1; no reliable D call. The CDR3 is 16 amino acids. Trimming left V 5 bases short and J 2 bases short, with 17 bases between. Germline CDR1 is SGHAT and CDR2 is FQDESV (reference sequence). CDR3 sequence reads: CASSGFRDDTTDTQYF. Here the CDR3 DNA reads TGTGCCAGCAGCGGCTTCCGCGACGACACCACAGATACGCAGTATTTT. The full variable domain, rest sourced from reference TRBV11-1 and TRBJ2-3, is EAEVAQSPRYKITEKSQAVAFWCDPISGHATLYWYRQILGQGPELLVQFQDESVVDDSQLPKDRFSAERLKGVDSTLKIQPAELGDSAMYLCASSGFRDDTTDTQYFGPGTRLTVL.

This clone was seen more than once but under ten times. The CDR3 sequence: CASSVVPLATYTF. The DNA of the CDR3 is TGTGCCAGCAGCGTAGTCCCTTTGGCTACTTACACCTTC. The chain links TRBV9 to TRBJ1-2; D is ambiguous. Germline CDR1 SGDLS, CDR2 YYNGEE. V lost 0 bases to trimming and J lost 11 bases, with 14 bases between them. This CDR3 has 13 amino acids.